These T cell receptor beta chains were read from a single sample in a study of control samples from healthy donors and cancer patients. Sequenced by immunoSEQ multiplex PCR; TCRdb stores in-frame clones only, minus some. This sample carries approximately 190,000 clones, with approximately 2.2% going to the ten biggest clones. Sequencing was done on a sample of blood. These receptors were obtained from a woman in her thirties in good health. The CDR3 runs from the conserved cysteine through the conserved F or W. Fields, in order: D gene, J gene, V gene, CDR3 protein, CDR3 DNA. D genes are given only for firm matches.

d_gene: .; j_gene: TRBJ2-7; v_gene: TRBV7-2; CDR3aa: CASSLWREVYEQYF; CDR3nt: TGTGCCAGCAGCTTATGGAGGGAGGTGTACGAGCAGTACTTC
d_gene: .; j_gene: TRBJ1-5; v_gene: TRBV6-5; CDR3aa: CASIKGQGTQPQHF; CDR3nt: TGTGCCAGCATAAAGGGGCAGGGGACCCAGCCCCAGCATTTT
d_gene: .; j_gene: TRBJ2-3; v_gene: TRBV16; CDR3aa: CASCRSTDTQYF; CDR3nt: TGTGCCAGCTGCCGATCCACAGATACGCAGTATTTT
d_gene: .; j_gene: TRBJ1-1; v_gene: TRBV27; CDR3aa: CASGMRAEAFF; CDR3nt: TGTGCCAGCGGAATGAGGGCGGAAGCTTTCTTT
d_gene: TRBD1; j_gene: TRBJ1-1; v_gene: TRBV4-3; CDR3aa: CASSPRQGGDTEAFF; CDR3nt: TGCGCCAGCAGCCCCAGACAGGGGGGGGACACTGAAGCTTTCTTT
d_gene: .; j_gene: TRBJ1-2; v_gene: TRBV6-5; CDR3aa: CASSYSEGRDYGYTF; CDR3nt: TGTGCCAGCAGTTACAGCGAGGGGCGCGACTATGGCTACACCTTC
d_gene: .; j_gene: TRBJ1-2; v_gene: TRBV10-1; CDR3aa: CASTAMGGLNPDYSYTF; CDR3nt: TGCGCCAGCACCGCTATGGGGGGACTCAACCCTGACTATAGCTACACCTTC
d_gene: TRBD1; j_gene: TRBJ2-5; v_gene: TRBV7-9; CDR3aa: CASSLGTARETQYF; CDR3nt: TGTGCCAGCAGCTTGGGGACAGCTAGGGAGACCCAGTACTTC
d_gene: TRBD1; j_gene: TRBJ1-2; v_gene: TRBV6-4; CDR3aa: CASSDYPDRGRRDYGYTF; CDR3nt: TGTGCCAGCAGTGACTACCCGGACAGGGGGCGACGGGACTATGGCTACACCTTC
d_gene: TRBD2; j_gene: TRBJ2-1; v_gene: TRBV4-3; CDR3aa: CASSQGSWTSGGLNEQFF; CDR3nt: TGCGCCAGCAGCCAAGGTTCCTGGACTAGCGGGGGGTTGAATGAGCAGTTCTTC
d_gene: TRBD2; j_gene: TRBJ2-5; v_gene: TRBV6-1; CDR3aa: CASSEVWASGTQETQYF; CDR3nt: TGTGCCAGCAGTGAAGTGTGGGCTAGCGGCACTCAAGAGACCCAGTACTTC
d_gene: .; j_gene: TRBJ2-3; v_gene: TRBV4-1; CDR3aa: CASSQAEVAPTDTQYF; CDR3nt: TGCGCCAGCAGCCAAGCCGAGGTAGCGCCCACAGATACGCAGTATTTT
d_gene: .; j_gene: TRBJ1-2; v_gene: TRBV10-3; CDR3aa: CAISESGLRTTNYGYTF; CDR3nt: TGTGCCATCAGTGAGTCTGGGCTTAGAACGACGAACTATGGCTACACCTTC
d_gene: TRBD2; j_gene: TRBJ2-7; v_gene: TRBV2; CDR3aa: CASIWDRRGTSGGPYEQYF; CDR3nt: TGTGCCAGCATCTGGGACAGGCGCGGAACTAGCGGGGGGCCCTACGAGCAGTACTTC
d_gene: .; j_gene: TRBJ1-5; v_gene: TRBV28; CDR3aa: CASSPPQGLNQPQHF; CDR3nt: TGTGCCAGCAGTCCACCACAGGGTCTCAATCAGCCCCAGCATTTT
d_gene: .; j_gene: TRBJ1-1; v_gene: TRBV6-2/TRBV6-3; CDR3aa: CASSYGLLGTEAFF; CDR3nt: TGTGCCAGCAGTTACGGCCTATTGGGCACTGAAGCTTTCTTT
d_gene: .; j_gene: TRBJ2-7; v_gene: TRBV25-1; CDR3aa: CASSAAGSSYEQYF; CDR3nt: TGTGCCAGCAGTGCCGCGGGGAGCTCCTACGAGCAGTACTTC
d_gene: .; j_gene: TRBJ1-6; v_gene: TRBV4-1; CDR3aa: CASSQDRTSSPLHF; CDR3nt: TGCGCCAGCAGCCAAGATCGGACGTCTTCACCCCTCCACTTT
d_gene: TRBD1; j_gene: TRBJ2-3; v_gene: TRBV5-8; CDR3aa: CASSLESTRDREVPDTQYF; CDR3nt: TGTGCCAGCAGCTTGGAGAGCACTCGGGACAGGGAGGTTCCAGATACGCAGTATTTT
d_gene: .; j_gene: TRBJ1-2; v_gene: TRBV2; CDR3aa: CASRGRVTNYGYTF; CDR3nt: TGTGCCAGCAGGGGCCGGGTGACTAACTATGGCTACACCTTC
d_gene: .; j_gene: TRBJ1-2; v_gene: TRBV4-1; CDR3aa: CASSQGVGALKGYTF; CDR3nt: TGCGCCAGCAGCCAAGGAGTAGGGGCTCTGAAGGGCTACACCTTC
d_gene: .; j_gene: TRBJ1-1; v_gene: TRBV19; CDR3aa: CASMRATEAFF; CDR3nt: TGTGCCAGTATGAGGGCCACTGAAGCTTTCTTT